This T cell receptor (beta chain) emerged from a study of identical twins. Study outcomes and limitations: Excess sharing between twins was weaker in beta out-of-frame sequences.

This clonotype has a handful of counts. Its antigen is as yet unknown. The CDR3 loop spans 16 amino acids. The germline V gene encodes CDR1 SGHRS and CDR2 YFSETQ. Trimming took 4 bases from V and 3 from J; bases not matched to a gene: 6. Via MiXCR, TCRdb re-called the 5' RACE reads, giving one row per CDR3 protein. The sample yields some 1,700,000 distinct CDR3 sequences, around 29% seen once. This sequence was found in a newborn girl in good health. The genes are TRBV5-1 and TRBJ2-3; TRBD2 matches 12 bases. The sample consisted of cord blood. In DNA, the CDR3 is TGCGCCAGCAGCGAGACACTAGCGGGGGGAACAGATACGCAGTATTTT. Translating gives CASSETLAGGTDTQYF.